This TCR beta chain was sequenced during a study of cytomegalovirus exposure and HLA in healthy donors. Findings and limits, study-wide: A few of the chains that were CMV-associated were confirmed in vitro to be specific for CMV antigens. The number of N-insertions in an Asian-associated ancestry cluster was reportedly below the approximately 700-donor mean in a later analysis.

13 Jbeta primers and 60 Vbeta primers were used for the PCR. Method: immunoSEQ multiplex PCR; TCRdb's copy keeps in-frame clones and lacks some. The top ten clones hold 2% to 2.5% of a sample with some 150,000 clones, 85% of them seen once. After removal of 7 bases from V and 1 base from J, the junction contained 7 bases not matched to a gene. The CDR3 loop spans 15 amino acids. Per germline, CDR1 SGHTA and CDR2 FQGNSA. Turning to this clone: Its target is not known.

The clonotype comes from a woman younger than 30 in good health and CMV-seronegative. The chain employs TRBV7-2 and TRBJ1-5; 7 positions match TRBD1. Sequencing input: PBMCs. Here the CDR3 DNA reads TGTGCCAGCAAACAGCAGGGACAGAGCAATCAGCCCCAGCATTTT. It translates to CASKQQGQSNQPQHF.